Each of the 5 T cell receptor beta chains below was sequenced from the same sample in a study of T cells in Graves' hyperthyroidism and ophthalmopathy. Amplified TCR beta CDR3 regions came from RNA transcripts. First-round RT-PCR with HTBI primers amplified the TCR CDR3 region. Each CDR3 protein gets one entry after TCRdb re-called the multiplex PCR reads with MiXCR. The sample contains fewer than 750,000 distinct CDR3 sequences, about 15% of which appear only once. The source material was blood. The receptors here all came from a woman aged 40 to 50 with Graves' ophthalmopathy.

This clonotype occurred many times. The chain is built from TRBV12-3 or TRBV12-4 and TRBJ2-7, with no clear D. The CDR3 has 14 amino acids. V was clipped by 1 base and J by 6 bases, with 13 bases between them. In nucleotides, the CDR3 is TGTGCCAGCAGTTTAGGAGTGACTTTGGGCGAGCAGTACTTC. Its translation: CASSLGVTLGEQYF.

There are many counts of this clonotype. The CDR3 DNA reads as TGTGCCAGCAGCCAACATAGCGGCCAAGAGACCCAGTACTTC. Its translation: CASSQHSGQETQYF. The chain is built from TRBV3-1 and TRBJ2-5; tentative D call: TRBD2 (6 bases). This CDR3 region has 14 residues. CDR1 is LGHDT and CDR2 is YNNKEL in the germline V gene (reference sequence). The V end lost 2 bases, the J end lost 1 base, and 8 bases lay between the germline ends.

This clonotype was recorded a few times. The chain is built from TRBV20-1 and TRBJ1-3, with TRBD1 as a possible D gene (5 bases). There are 14 residues in the CDR3. The V gene's germline CDR1 is DFQATT and CDR2 SNEGSKA (reference sequence). V lost 8 bases and J 7 bases, leaving 21 bases between the germline ends. In DNA, the CDR3 is TGCAGTTATATGACAGTGAGGGTTGGCAACACCATATATTTT. It translates to CSYMTVRVGNTIYF.

This clonotype was found many times. J is TRBJ2-2 and V is TRBV29-1; 12 bases align to TRBD2. Germline V gene data show CDR1 as SQVTM and CDR2 as ANQGSEA. There are 15 residues in the CDR3. V lost 7 bases and J lost 5; bases outside the gene matches: 8. CDR3 nucleotides: TGCAGCGCCAGACTAGCGGGAGACGTAACCGGGGAGCTGTTTTTT. This gives the protein CSARLAGDVTGELFF.

This clonotype showed up just a few times. The chain links TRBV2 to TRBJ1-2, with D perhaps TRBD1 (6 bases). With 8 bases removed from V and 3 bases from J, the gap between germline ends came to 16 bases. The CDR3 length is 14 residues. CDR1 is SNHLY and CDR2 is FYNNEI in the germline V gene. The CDR3 nucleotides read TGTGCCAGCGAGGAGGGGGGGGTAGACTATGGCTACACCTTC. Its translation: CASEEGGVDYGYTF.